This TCR beta chain comes out of a study of T cell repertoires in ileal Crohn's disease. The wider study: Patients had a median roughly 8-year disease duration, and roughly 40% were active smokers.

Time point of the sample: neoterminal ileum biopsy at postoperative endoscopy, about 6 months after surgery. Patients were adults with ileal or ileocolonic Crohn's disease needing resection. Method: immunoSEQ multiplex PCR; TCRdb's copy keeps in-frame clones and lacks some. In the table there are 10,000 to 15,000 clones, 80% to 90% of which are singletons. Germline V gives CDR1 SGHNT, CDR2 YYREEE (reference sequence). The V and J ends lost 3 bases and 0 bases, in that order; junction bases with no gene match: 4. The CDR3 sequence is 16 residues long. Sample: ileal tissue. The sequence derives from an adult with Crohn's disease. This sequence joins TRBV5-4 and TRBJ2-3; TRBD1 aligns across 10 bases. This chain's CDR3 is CASSWDRGTSTDTQYF. The CDR3 nucleotides are TGTGCCAGCAGCTGGGACAGGGGCACTAGCACAGATACGCAGTATTTT.